These 9 T cell receptor beta chains originate from one sample sequenced in a study of blood T cell repertoires in COVID-19 (TCRdb year 2020). Library preparation used the immunoSEQ multiplex PCR assay. Not all clones reach the TCRdb copy of this immuneACCESS table, which keeps in-frame sequences only. Checked studies attribute under half of the gap to unresolved V genes and leave the rest unexplained. This sample holds over 90,000 clones; roughly 90% were observed only once. The top ten hold 5% to 7.5% of the sample. The material sequenced was peripheral blood. The source is a human donor in a cohort sampled during active COVID-19.

The V gene is TRBV6-5, the J gene TRBJ1-6, with TRBD1 matching 7 bases. The CDR3 has 15 residues. CDR1 is MNHEY and CDR2 is SVGAGI in the germline V gene. V shed 4 bases and J 7 bases; nucleotides not matched to a gene: 7. As DNA, the CDR3 is TGTGCCAGCAGTTCAAACAGGGGCCCGAATTCACCCCTCCACTTT. Translating gives CASSSNRGPNSPLHF.

The chain recombines TRBV19 with TRBJ2-7, with a possible D match to TRBD2 (6 bases). The CDR3 loop spans 15 amino acids. V gave up 4 bases and J gave up 2 bases, with 15 bases separating them. Germline V gene data show CDR1 as LNHDA and CDR2 as SQIVND (reference sequence). CDR3 loop: CASSTHSGVPYEQYF. The CDR3 nucleotides read TGTGCCAGTAGTACCCACTCGGGAGTTCCCTACGAGCAGTACTTC.

The chain uses TRBV30 and TRBJ2-2, with TRBD1 matching over 9 bases. The CDR3 spans 14 residues. V lost 8 bases to trimming and J lost 4 bases; unmatched junction nucleotides: 8. Germline V gives CDR1 GTSNPN, CDR2 SVGIG (reference sequence). The DNA of the CDR3 is TGTGCCCGCACTACAGGGGGCAGCACCGGGGAGCTGTTTTTT. Its translation is CARTTGGSTGELFF.

The chain carries TRBV4-1 and TRBJ2-7; TRBD1 matches at 8 bases. Losses at the gene ends were 4 bases for V and 2 bases for J; bases not matched to a gene: 10. The V gene's germline CDR1 is MGHRA and CDR2 YSYEKL. CDR3 length: 16 residues. The CDR3 loop is CASSPSGDRGAYEQYF. The CDR3 bases are TGCGCCAGCAGCCCCTCAGGAGACAGGGGCGCCTACGAGCAGTACTTC.

The rearrangement uses TRBV5-6 and TRBJ1-1; D is undetermined. Germline V gene lookup returns CDR1 SGHDT and CDR2 YYEEEE. V lost 2 bases, J lost 1 base, and 9 bases lay in between. CDR3 length: 14 residues. The CDR3 coding sequence is TGTGCCAGCAGCTTTGCAGTAACGAACACTGAAGCTTTCTTT. Its protein product is CASSFAVTNTEAFF.

The chain links TRBV9 to TRBJ2-1; a possible D gene is TRBD2 (6 bases). Between the trimmed V and J ends, which lost 3 bases and 2 bases, there was a span of 24 bases. The CDR3 extends over 19 amino acids. In germline, CDR1 is SGDLS, CDR2 YYNGEE. CDR3 DNA: TGTGCCAGCAGCGCTAGGCCATCCCTCATAGCGGTAGCCTACAATGAGCAGTTCTTC. This gives the protein CASSARPSLIAVAYNEQFF.

The chain joins TRBV12-3 or TRBV12-4 to TRBJ1-5; D is possibly TRBD1 (5 bases). This CDR3 spans 13 amino acids. Trimming shortened V by 2 bases and J by 6 bases, and 8 bases separated the two germline ends. The CDR3 protein is CASSLSGGQPQHF. DNA of the CDR3: TGTGCCAGCAGTTTAAGCGGGGGTCAGCCCCAGCATTTT.

V and J are TRBV7-3 and TRBJ1-1; D not certain. Germline V lookup: CDR1 SGHTA, CDR2 FQGTGA. V shed 1 base and J shed 1 base, with 4 bases lying between them. The CDR3 is made up of 13 amino acids. The CDR3 here is CASSLNQNTEAFF. CDR3 nucleotides: TGTGCCAGCAGCTTAAATCAGAACACTGAAGCTTTCTTT.

The V call is TRBV27, the J call TRBJ2-3; TRBD2 might be the D (6 bases). Germline values: CDR1 MNHEY, CDR2 SMNVEV (reference sequence). Between the trimmed V and J ends, which lost 8 bases and 2 bases, there was a span of 17 bases. The CDR3 sequence is 15 residues long. The CDR3 region has the DNA TGTGCCAGCGCGCGGGGTACTCAATTCACAGATACGCAGTATTTT. Its translation: CASARGTQFTDTQYF.